This T cell receptor (beta chain) was sequenced in a study of shared clonotypes between healthy human individuals. Findings and limits, study-wide: Naive CD4 clonotypes were shared across several donors at 5% to 6%.

Some clones are missing from TCRdb's copy, which holds only in-frame ones; the method was immunoSEQ multiplex PCR. The sample shows a few million clones, 92% of them seen only once. The CDR3 has 13 amino acids. CDR1 MDHEN and CDR2 SYDVKM come from the germline V gene. Trimming stripped 6 bases from V and 3 bases from J, with 12 bases between. About this clone itself: Its antigen remains unknown.

Those who donated, Caucasian adults without exception, all lived in Nashville, Tennessee. Splitting of CD4+ cells produced CD45RA+ naive and CD45RA-negative memory subsets. The chain employs TRBV28 and TRBJ2-7; D remains unclear. Specimen: naive CD4+ T cells from PBMCs. Subset specified: CD45RA+ positively selected. This clonotype originated in a man between 18 and 29 years old in good health. Some clones in this sample may be carry-over from other donors' samples. In nucleotides, the CDR3 is TGTGCCAGCAGCTCCGGCAGGATCTACGAGCAGTACTTC. Residues: CASSSGRIYEQYF.